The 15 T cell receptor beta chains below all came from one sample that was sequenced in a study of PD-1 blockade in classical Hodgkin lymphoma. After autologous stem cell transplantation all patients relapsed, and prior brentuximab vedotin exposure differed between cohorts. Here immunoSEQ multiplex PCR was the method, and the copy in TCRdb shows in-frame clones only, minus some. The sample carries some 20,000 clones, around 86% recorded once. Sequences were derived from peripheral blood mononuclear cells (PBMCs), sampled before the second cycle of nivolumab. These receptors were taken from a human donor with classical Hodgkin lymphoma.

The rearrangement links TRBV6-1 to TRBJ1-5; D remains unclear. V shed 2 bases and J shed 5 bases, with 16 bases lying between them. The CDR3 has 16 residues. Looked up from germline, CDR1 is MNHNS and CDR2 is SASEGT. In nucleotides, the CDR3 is TGTGCCAGCAGTGAATTCCCGAATGGTAACCATCAGCCCCAGCATTTT. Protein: CASSEFPNGNHQPQHF.

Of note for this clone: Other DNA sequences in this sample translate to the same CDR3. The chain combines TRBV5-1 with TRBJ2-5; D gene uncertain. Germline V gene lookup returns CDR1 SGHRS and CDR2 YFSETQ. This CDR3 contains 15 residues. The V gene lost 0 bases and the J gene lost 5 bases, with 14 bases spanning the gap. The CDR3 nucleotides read TGCGCCAGCAGCTTGGACGCACCATCAAAGGAGACCCAGTACTTC. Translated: CASSLDAPSKETQYF.

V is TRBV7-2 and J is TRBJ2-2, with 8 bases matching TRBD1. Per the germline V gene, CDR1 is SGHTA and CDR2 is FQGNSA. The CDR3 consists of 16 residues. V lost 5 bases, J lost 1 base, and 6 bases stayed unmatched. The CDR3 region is CASSPRTGMNTGELFF. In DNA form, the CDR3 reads TGTGCCAGCAGCCCAAGGACAGGGATGAACACCGGGGAGCTGTTTTTT.

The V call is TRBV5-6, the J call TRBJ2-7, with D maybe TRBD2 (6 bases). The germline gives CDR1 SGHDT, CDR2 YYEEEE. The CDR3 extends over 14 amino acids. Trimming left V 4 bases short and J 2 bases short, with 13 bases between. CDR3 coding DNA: TGTGCCAGCAGCCCGGGGAGGTCGCCCTACGAGCAGTACTTC. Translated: CASSPGRSPYEQYF.

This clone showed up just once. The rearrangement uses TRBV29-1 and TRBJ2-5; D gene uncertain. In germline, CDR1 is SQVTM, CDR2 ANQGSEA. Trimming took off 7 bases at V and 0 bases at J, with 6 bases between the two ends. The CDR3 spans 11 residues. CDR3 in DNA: TGCAGCGCCGATAACCAAGAGACCCAGTACTTC. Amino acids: CSADNQETQYF.

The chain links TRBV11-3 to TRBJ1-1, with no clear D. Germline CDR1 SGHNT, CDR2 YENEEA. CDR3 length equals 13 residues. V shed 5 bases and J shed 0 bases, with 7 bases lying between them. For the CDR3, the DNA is TGTGCCAGCAGCAAGGAGGTGAACACTGAAGCTTTCTTT. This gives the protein CASSKEVNTEAFF.

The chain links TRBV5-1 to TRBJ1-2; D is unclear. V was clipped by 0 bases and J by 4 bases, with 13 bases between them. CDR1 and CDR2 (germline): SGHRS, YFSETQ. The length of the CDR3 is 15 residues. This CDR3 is CASSLDSSLVYGYTF. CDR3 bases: TGCGCCAGCAGCTTGGACAGCTCTCTAGTCTATGGCTACACCTTC.

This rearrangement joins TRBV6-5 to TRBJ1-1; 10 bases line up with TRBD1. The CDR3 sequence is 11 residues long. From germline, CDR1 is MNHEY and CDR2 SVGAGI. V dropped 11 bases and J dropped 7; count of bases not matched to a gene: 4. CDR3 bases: TGTGCCGGAGGACAGGGGGTTGAAGCTTTCTTT. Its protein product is CAGGQGVEAFF.

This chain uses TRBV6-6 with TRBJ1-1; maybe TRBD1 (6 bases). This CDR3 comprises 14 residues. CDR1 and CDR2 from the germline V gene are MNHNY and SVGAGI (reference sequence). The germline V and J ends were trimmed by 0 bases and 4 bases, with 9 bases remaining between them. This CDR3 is CASSYSTGTTEAFF. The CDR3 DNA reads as TGTGCCAGCAGTTACTCCACAGGGACCACTGAAGCTTTCTTT.

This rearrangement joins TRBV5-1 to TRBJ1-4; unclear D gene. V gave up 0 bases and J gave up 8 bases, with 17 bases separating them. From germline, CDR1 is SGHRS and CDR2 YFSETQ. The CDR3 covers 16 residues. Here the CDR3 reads CASSLGAGEITEKLFF. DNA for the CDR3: TGCGCCAGCAGCTTGGGGGCTGGGGAAATTACCGAAAAACTGTTTTTT.

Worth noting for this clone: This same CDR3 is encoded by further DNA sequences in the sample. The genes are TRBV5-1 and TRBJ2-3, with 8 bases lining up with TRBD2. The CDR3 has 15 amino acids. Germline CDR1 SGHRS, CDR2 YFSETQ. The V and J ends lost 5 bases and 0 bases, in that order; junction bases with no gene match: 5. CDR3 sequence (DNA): TGCGCCAGCAGTCTAGCGGGCAAGAGCACAGATACGCAGTATTTT. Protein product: CASSLAGKSTDTQYF.

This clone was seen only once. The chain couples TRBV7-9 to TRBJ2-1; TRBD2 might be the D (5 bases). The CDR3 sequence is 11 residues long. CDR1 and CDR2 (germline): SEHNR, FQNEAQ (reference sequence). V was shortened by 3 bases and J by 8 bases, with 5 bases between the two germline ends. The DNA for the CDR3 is TGTGCCAGCAGCTTCGGGGATGAGCAGTTCTTC. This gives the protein CASSFGDEQFF.

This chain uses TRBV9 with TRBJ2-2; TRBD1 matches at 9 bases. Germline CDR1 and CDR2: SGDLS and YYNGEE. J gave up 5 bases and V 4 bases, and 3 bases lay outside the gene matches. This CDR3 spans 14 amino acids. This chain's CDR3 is CASSRTGETGELFF. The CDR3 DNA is TGTGCCAGCAGCCGGACAGGGGAAACCGGGGAGCTGTTTTTT.

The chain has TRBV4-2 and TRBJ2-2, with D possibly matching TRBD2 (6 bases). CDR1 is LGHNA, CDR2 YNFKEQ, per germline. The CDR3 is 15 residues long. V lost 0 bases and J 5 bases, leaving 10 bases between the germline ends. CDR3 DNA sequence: TGTGCCAGCAGCCAAGAGGCGGGACTGACCGGGGAGCTGTTTTTT. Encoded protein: CASSQEAGLTGELFF.

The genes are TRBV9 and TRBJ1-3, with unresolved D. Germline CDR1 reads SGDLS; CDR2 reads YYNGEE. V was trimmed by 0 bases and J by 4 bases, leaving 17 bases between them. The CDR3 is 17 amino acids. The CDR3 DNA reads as TGTGCCAGCAGCGTAGGAGGTTGGGAGGTTTGGGGAAACACCATATATTTT. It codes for CASSVGGWEVWGNTIYF.